The TCR beta chain under discussion was sequenced for a study of T cell responses to AZD1222 COVID-19 vaccine. Findings of the study overall: Clonal diversity was possibly underestimated, and the donors were mostly white British, with more females. No repertoire was sampled before or during the peak T cell response, only after it. Seropositive status at baseline applied to only a handful of AZD1222 recipients.

With respect to this clone: Its antigen remains unidentified.

The method was immunoSEQ multiplex PCR; TCRdb's version includes in-frame clones alone and lacks a portion of them. The data show under 150,000 clones, over 90% seen once. This CDR3 contains 13 residues. Germline V CDR1 and CDR2: SGHAT, FQNNGV. V was trimmed by 4 bases and J by 3 bases, leaving 9 bases between them. The sequence was obtained from an adult in good health. The sequences come from peripheral blood, collected on day 0 of AZD1222 vaccination. The rearrangement uses TRBV11-2 and TRBJ1-1; TRBD1 might be the D (6 bases). The CDR3 is CASSSTGYTEAFF. The CDR3 nucleotides are TGTGCCAGCAGCTCGACAGGTTACACTGAAGCTTTCTTT.